This T cell receptor (beta chain) is drawn from a study of blood T cells in healthy people across ages. Overall study results and limits: There was no known CMV status for donors, so expanded clonotype changes were possibly confounded. Diversity figures based on one million T cells were deemed too low.

Trimming removed 3 bases at V and 8 bases at J, with 10 bases between. The CDR3 spans 13 residues. CDR1 and CDR2 from the germline V gene are MNHNS and SASEGT. Samples each yielded at least 6 micrograms of total RNA. Concerning this clonotype: Its matching antigen is unknown.

The second PCR ran roughly 6 to 11 cycles with a sample-barcoded 5' primer and J-beta primers. TCRdb recomputed calls from the 5' RACE reads with MiXCR, one row per CDR3 protein. The table includes over 1,300,000 distinct CDR3 sequences, approximately 59% detected once. The chain uses TRBV6-1 and TRBJ1-4; D gene unclear. Input material: blood. The sequence came from a man younger than 35 in good health. Here the CDR3 DNA reads TGTGCCAGCAGTGATTACCCGGTGGAAAAACTGTTTTTT. It encodes CASSDYPVEKLFF.